Below are 4 T cell receptor beta chains sequenced from a single sample in a study of blood T cell repertoires in COVID-19. The repertoire was sequenced with immunoSEQ multiplex PCR; TCRdb's copy has only in-frame clones and lacks some. Among 160,000 or so clones listed, approximately 86% were seen once. Sequenced material: peripheral blood. Receptors originate from a woman aged 45-60 years with acute or convalescent COVID-19.

The chain joins TRBV7-2 to TRBJ2-5, with 13 bases lining up with TRBD2. Germline assignment: CDR1 SGHTA and CDR2 FQGNSA. V shed 4 bases, J shed 0 bases, and the junction held 5 bases outside the gene matches. The CDR3 runs to 17 residues. CDR3 in amino acids: CASSWGGLAGNQETQYF. The CDR3 DNA follows: TGTGCCAGCAGCTGGGGGGGACTAGCGGGAAACCAAGAGACCCAGTACTTC.

V is TRBV12-3 or TRBV12-4 and J is TRBJ1-1; D call uncertain. The CDR3 extends over 13 amino acids. Trimming took off 8 bases at V and 1 base at J, with 11 bases between the two ends. CDR3 bases: TGTGCCAGCGGCACTCGGAGGAACACTGAAGCTTTCTTT. The encoded protein is CASGTRRNTEAFF.

The rearrangement links TRBV5-4 to TRBJ1-3; 7 bases agree with TRBD1. V was pared by 3 bases and J by 4 bases, with 7 bases of the junction left unmatched. This CDR3 contains 15 residues. Per germline, CDR1 SGHNT and CDR2 YYREEE (reference sequence). CDR3 loop: CASSWKGGAGNTIYF. The DNA of the CDR3 is TGTGCCAGCAGCTGGAAAGGGGGCGCCGGAAACACCATATATTTT.

The V and J genes are TRBV19 and TRBJ2-7; D not certain. V gave up 5 bases and J gave up 0 bases, with 8 bases separating them. This CDR3 spans 13 amino acids. The germline CDR1 and CDR2 sequences are LNHDA and SQIVND (reference sequence). The CDR3 DNA is TGTGCCAGTAGTGTCCCCCACTCCTACGAGCAGTACTTC. As protein: CASSVPHSYEQYF.